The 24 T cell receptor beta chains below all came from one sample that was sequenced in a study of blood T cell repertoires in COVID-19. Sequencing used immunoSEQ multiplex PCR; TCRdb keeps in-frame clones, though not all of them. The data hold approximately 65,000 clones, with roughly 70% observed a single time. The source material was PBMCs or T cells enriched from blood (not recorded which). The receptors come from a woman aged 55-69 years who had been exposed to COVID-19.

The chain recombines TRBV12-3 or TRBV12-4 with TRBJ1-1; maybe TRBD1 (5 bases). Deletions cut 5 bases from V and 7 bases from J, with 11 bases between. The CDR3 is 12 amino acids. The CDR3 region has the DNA TGTGCCAGCAGTGCGGGGGGTTTTGAAGCTTTCTTT. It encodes CASSAGGFEAFF.

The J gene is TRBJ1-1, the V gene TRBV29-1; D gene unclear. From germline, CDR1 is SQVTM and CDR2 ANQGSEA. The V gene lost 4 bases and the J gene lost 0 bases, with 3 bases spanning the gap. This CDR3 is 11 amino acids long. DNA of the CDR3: TGCAGCGTTGTAATGAACACTGAAGCTTTCTTT. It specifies CSVVMNTEAFF.

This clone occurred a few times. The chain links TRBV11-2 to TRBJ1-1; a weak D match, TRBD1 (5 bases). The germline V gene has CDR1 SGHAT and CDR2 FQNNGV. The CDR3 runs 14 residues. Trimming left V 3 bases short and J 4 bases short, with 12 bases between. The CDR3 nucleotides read TGTGCCAGCAGCTTCCAGGGCAGAAGCACTGAAGCTTTCTTT. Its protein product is CASSFQGRSTEAFF.

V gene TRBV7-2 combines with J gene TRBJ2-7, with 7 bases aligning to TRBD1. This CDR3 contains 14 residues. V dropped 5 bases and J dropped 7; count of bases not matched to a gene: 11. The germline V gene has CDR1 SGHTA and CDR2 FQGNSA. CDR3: CASSAGQAGGEQYF. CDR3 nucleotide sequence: TGTGCCAGCAGCGCAGGACAGGCAGGTGGGGAGCAGTACTTC.

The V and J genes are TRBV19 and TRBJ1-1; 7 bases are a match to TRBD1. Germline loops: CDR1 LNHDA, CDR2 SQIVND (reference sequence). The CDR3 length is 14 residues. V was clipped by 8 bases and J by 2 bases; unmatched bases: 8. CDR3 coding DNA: TGTGCCAGTTCTACAGGGGTGATAAACACTGAAGCTTTCTTT. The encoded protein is CASSTGVINTEAFF.

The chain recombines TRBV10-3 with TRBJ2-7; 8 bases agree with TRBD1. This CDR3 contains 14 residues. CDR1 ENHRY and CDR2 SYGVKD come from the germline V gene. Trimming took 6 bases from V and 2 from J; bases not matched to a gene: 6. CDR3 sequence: CAIRRTGRPYEQYF. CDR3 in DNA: TGTGCCATCAGAAGGACAGGGAGACCCTACGAGCAGTACTTC.

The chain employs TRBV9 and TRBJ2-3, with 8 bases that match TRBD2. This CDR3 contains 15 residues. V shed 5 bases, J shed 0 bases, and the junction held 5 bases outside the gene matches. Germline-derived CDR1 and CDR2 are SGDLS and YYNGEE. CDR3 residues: CASSKLAASTDTQYF. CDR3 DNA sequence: TGTGCCAGCAGTAAACTAGCGGCTAGCACAGATACGCAGTATTTT.

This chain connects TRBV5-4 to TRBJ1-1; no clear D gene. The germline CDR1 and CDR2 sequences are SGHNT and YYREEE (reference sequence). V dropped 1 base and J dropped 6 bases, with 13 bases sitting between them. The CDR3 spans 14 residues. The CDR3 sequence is CASSLYGFEAEAFF. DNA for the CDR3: TGTGCCAGCAGCTTGTACGGCTTCGAGGCTGAAGCTTTCTTT. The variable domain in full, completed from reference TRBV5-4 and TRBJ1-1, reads ETGVTQSPTHLIKTRGQQVTLRCSSQSGHNTVSWYQQALGQGPQFIFQYYREEENGRGNFPPRFSGLQFPNYSSELNVNALELDDSALYLCASSLYGFEAEAFFGQGTRLTVV.

CDR3 sequence: CASSEGTGLNTEAFF. The CDR3 DNA sequence: TGCGCCAGCAGCGAGGGGACAGGGCTGAACACTGAAGCTTTCTTT. The chain combines TRBV5-1 with TRBJ1-1; 9 bases agree with TRBD1. This CDR3 spans 15 amino acids. V lost 4 bases, J lost 0 bases, and 4 bases stayed unmatched. Germline loops: CDR1 SGHRS, CDR2 YFSETQ.

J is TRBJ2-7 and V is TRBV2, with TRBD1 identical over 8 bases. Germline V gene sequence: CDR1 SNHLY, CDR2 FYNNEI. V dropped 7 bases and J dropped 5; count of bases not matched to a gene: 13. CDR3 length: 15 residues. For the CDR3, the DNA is TGTGCCAGCAAGGCAGGTCCAGGGGGCCTCGACGAGCAGTACTTC. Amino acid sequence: CASKAGPGGLDEQYF.

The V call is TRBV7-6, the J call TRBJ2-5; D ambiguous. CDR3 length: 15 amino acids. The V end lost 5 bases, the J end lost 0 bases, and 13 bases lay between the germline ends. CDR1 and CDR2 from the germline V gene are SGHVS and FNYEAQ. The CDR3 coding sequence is TGTGCCAGCAGCCCCCTCACCGGGTACCAAGAGACCCAGTACTTC. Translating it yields CASSPLTGYQETQYF.

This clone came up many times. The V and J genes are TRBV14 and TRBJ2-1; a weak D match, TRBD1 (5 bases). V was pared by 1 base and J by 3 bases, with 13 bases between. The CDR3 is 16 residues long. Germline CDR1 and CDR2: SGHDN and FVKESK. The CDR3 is CASSQGQGRSYNEQFF. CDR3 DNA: TGTGCCAGCAGCCAAGGGCAGGGCAGGAGCTACAATGAGCAGTTCTTC.

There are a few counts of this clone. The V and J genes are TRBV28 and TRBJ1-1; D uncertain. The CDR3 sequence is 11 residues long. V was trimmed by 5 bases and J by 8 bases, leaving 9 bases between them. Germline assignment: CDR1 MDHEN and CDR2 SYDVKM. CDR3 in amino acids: CASSLRGEAFF. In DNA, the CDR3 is TGTGCCAGCAGTCTCCGGGGAGAAGCTTTCTTT.

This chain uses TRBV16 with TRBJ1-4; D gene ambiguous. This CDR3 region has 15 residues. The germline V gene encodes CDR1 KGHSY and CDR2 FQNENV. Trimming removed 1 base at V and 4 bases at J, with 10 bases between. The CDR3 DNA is TGTGCCAGCAGCCAATTCTCGGGAGTTAATGAAAAACTGTTTTTT. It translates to CASSQFSGVNEKLFF.

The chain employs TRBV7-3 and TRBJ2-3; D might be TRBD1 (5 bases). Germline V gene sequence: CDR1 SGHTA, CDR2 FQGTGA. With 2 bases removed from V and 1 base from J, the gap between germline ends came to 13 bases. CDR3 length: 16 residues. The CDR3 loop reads CASSLGSGFGTDTQYF. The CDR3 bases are TGTGCCAGCAGCTTAGGTTCAGGGTTCGGCACAGATACGCAGTATTTT.

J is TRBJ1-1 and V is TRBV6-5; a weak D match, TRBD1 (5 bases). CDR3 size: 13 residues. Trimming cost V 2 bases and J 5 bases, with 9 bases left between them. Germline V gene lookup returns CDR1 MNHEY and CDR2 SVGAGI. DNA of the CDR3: TGTGCCAGCAGTTACAGGGGTTGGACTGAAGCTTTCTTT. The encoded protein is CASSYRGWTEAFF.

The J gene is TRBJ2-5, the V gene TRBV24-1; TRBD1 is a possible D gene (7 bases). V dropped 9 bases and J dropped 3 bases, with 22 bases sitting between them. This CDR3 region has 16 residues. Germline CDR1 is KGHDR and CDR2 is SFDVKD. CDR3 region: CATGGTDLDWEETQYF. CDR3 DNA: TGTGCCACCGGAGGGACAGACCTGGACTGGGAAGAGACCCAGTACTTC.

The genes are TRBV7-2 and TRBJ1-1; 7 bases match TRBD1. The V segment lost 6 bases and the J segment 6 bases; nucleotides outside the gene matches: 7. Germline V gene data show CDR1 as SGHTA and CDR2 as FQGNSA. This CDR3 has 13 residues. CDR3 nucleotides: TGTGCCAGCAGGACCCGAGGGGGCGCTGAAGCTTTCTTT. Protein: CASRTRGGAEAFF.

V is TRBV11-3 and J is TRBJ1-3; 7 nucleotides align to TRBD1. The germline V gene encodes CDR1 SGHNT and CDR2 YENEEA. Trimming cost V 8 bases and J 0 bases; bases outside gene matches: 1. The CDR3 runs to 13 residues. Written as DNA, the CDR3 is TGTGCCAGCGCAGGGGGCTCTGGAAACACCATATATTTT. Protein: CASAGGSGNTIYF.

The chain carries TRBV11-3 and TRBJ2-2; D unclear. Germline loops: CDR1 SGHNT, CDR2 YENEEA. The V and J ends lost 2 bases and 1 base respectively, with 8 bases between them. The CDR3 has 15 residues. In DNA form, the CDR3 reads TGTGCCAGCAGCTTATCTACGGTGAACACCGGGGAGCTGTTTTTT. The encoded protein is CASSLSTVNTGELFF.

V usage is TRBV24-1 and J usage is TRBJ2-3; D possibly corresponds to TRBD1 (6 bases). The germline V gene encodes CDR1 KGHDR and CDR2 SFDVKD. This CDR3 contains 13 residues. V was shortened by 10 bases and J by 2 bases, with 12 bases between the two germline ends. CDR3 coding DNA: TGTGCCACACAGGGTTTGGACACAGATACGCAGTATTTT. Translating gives CATQGLDTDTQYF.

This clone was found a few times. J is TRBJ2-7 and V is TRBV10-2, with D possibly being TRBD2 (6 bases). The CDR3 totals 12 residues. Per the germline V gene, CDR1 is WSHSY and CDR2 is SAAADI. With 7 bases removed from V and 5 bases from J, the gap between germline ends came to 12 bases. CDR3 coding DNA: TGCGCCAGCACCCTCGGGAGCCACGAGCAGTACTTC. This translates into CASTLGSHEQYF.

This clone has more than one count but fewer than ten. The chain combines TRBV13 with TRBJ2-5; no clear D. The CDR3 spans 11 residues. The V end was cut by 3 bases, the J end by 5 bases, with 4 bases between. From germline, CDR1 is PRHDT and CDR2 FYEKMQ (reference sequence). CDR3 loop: CASSFGETQYF. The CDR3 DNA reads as TGTGCCAGCAGCTTCGGGGAGACCCAGTACTTC.

CDR3 sequence (DNA): TGTGCCAGCAGCCCATACAATGAGCAGTTCTTC. This encodes CASSPYNEQFF. This sequence joins TRBV11-2 and TRBJ2-1; D is undetermined. Trimming took 5 bases from V and 4 from J, leaving 3 bases between them. The CDR3 sequence is 11 residues long. Germline V gene data show CDR1 as SGHAT and CDR2 as FQNNGV.